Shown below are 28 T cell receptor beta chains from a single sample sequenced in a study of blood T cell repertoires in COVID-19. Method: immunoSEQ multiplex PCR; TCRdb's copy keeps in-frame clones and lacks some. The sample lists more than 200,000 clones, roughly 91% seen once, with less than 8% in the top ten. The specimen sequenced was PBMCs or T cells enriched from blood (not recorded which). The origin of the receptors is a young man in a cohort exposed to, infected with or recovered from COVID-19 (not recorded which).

CDR3 DNA: TGTGCCAGCACCCTCTGGGACAGCGACTCCTATAATTCACCCCTCCACTTT. It yields the protein CASTLWDSDSYNSPLHF. The chain combines TRBV7-8 with TRBJ1-6; 7 bases are a match to TRBD1. Germline V gene data show CDR1 as SGHVS and CDR2 as FQNEAQ. The CDR3 spans 17 residues. The junction had 9 bases not matched to a gene; V was cut back by 7 bases and J by 0 bases.

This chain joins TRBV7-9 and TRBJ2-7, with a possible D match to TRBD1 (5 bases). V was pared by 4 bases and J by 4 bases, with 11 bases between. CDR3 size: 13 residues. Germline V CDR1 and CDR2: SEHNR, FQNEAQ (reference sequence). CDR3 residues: CASSSPYRYEQYF. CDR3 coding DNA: TGTGCCAGCAGCTCCCCTTACAGGTACGAGCAGTACTTC.

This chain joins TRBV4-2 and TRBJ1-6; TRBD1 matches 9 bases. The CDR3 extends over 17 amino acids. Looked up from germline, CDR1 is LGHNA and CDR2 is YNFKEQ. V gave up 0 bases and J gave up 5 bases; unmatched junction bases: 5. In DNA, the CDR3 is TGTGCCAGCAGCCAAGATCGCGACAGGGGGAATAATTCACCCCTCCACTTT. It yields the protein CASSQDRDRGNNSPLHF.

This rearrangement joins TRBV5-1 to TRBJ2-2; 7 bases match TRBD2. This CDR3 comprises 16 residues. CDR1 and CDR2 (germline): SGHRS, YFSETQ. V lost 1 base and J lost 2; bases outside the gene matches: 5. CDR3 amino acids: CASSLFAGANTGELFF. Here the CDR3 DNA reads TGCGCCAGCAGCTTGTTCGCGGGAGCCAACACCGGGGAGCTGTTTTTT.

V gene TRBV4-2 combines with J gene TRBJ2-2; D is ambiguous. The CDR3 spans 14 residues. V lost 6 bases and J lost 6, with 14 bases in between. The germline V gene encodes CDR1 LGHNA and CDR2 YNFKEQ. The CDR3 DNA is TGTGCCAGCAGTATGACTCGCCTCTCCGGGGAGCTGTTTTTT. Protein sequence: CASSMTRLSGELFF.

CDR3 nucleotide sequence: TGTGCCAGCAGATTAGGACAGCTCAAAGCTTTCTTT. Its protein is CASRLGQLKAFF. The chain has TRBV2 and TRBJ1-1; the D gene is possibly TRBD1 (6 bases). The length of the CDR3 is 12 residues. From germline, CDR1 is SNHLY and CDR2 FYNNEI. V lost 6 bases and J 9 bases, leaving 14 bases between the germline ends.

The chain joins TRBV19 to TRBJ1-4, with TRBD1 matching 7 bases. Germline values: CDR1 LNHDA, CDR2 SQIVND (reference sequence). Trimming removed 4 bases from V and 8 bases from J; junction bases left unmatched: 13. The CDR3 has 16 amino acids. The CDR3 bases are TGTGCCAGTAGTAGAGCCGGGACAGCCGTCGGAGAAAAACTGTTTTTT. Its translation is CASSRAGTAVGEKLFF.

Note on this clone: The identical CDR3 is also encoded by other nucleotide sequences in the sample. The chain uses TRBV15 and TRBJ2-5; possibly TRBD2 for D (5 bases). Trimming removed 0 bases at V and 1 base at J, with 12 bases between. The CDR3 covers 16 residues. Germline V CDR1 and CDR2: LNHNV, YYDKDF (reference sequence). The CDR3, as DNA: TGTGCCACCAGCAGAGATCGCGGACGGGGCCAAGAGACCCAGTACTTC. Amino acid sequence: CATSRDRGRGQETQYF. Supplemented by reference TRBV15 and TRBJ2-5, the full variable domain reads DAMVIQNPRYQVTQFGKPVTLSCSQTLNHNVMYWYQQKSSQAPKLLFHYYDKDFNNEADTPDNFQSRRPNTSFCFLDIRSPGLGDTAMYLCATSRDRGRGQETQYFGPGTRLLVL.

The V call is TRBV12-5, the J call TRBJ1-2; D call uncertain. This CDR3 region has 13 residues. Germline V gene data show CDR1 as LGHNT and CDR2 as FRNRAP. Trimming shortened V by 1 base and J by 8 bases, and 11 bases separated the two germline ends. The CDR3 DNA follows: TGTGCTAGTGGTTTGGCGGCTACCGGGGGCTACACCTTC. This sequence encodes CASGLAATGGYTF.

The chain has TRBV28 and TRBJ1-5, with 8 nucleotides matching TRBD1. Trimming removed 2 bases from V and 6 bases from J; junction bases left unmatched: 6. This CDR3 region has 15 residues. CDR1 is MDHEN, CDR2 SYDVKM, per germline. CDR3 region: CASSLPDRGSQPQHF. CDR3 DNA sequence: TGTGCCAGCAGTTTACCTGACAGGGGAAGTCAGCCCCAGCATTTT.

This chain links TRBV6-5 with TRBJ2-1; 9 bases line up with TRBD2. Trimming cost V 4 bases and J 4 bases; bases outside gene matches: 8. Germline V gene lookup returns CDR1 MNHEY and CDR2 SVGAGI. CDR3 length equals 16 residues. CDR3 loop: CASSLLTSGRYNEQFF. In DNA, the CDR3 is TGTGCCAGCAGTTTGCTGACTAGCGGCCGTTACAATGAGCAGTTCTTC.

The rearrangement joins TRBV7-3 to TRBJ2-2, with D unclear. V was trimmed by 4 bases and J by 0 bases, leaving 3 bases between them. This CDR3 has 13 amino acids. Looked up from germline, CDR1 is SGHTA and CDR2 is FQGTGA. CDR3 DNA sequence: TGTGCCAGCAGCTCCTCGAACACCGGGGAGCTGTTTTTT. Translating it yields CASSSSNTGELFF.

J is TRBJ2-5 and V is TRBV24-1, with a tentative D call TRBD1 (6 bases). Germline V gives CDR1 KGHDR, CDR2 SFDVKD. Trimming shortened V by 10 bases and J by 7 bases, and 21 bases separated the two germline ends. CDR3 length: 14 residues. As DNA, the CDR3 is TGTGCCACTGCCCCGGGACACTCATCTTGGACCCAGTACTTC. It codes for CATAPGHSSWTQYF.

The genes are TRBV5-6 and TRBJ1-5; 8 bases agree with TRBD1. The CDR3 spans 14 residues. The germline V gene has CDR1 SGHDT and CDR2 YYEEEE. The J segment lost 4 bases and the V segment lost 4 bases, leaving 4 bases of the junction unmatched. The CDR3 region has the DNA TGTGCCAGCAGCAGACAGGGGAGGAATCAGCCCCAGCATTTT. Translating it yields CASSRQGRNQPQHF.

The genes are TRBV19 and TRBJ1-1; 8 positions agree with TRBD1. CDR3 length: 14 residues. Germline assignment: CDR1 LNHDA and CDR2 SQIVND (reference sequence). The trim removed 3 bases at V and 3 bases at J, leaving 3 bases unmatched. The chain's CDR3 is CASSIDRGDTEAFF. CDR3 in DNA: TGTGCCAGTAGTATCGACAGGGGAGACACTGAAGCTTTCTTT.

This chain's CDR3 is CASSQDRGSNQPQHF. The CDR3 nucleotides are TGTGCCAGCAGTCAGGACAGGGGAAGCAATCAGCCCCAGCATTTT. The V and J genes are TRBV2 and TRBJ1-5, with 9 positions matching TRBD1. Germline CDR1 reads SNHLY; CDR2 reads FYNNEI. The CDR3 contains 15 residues. V lost 5 bases to trimming and J lost 1 base; unmatched junction nucleotides: 3.

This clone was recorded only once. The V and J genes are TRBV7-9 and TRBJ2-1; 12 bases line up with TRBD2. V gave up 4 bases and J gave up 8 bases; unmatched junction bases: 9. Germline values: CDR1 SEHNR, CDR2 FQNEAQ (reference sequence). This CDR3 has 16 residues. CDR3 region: CASSSSTSGSGYEQFF. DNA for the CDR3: TGTGCCAGCAGCTCCTCGACTAGCGGGAGTGGCTATGAGCAGTTCTTC.

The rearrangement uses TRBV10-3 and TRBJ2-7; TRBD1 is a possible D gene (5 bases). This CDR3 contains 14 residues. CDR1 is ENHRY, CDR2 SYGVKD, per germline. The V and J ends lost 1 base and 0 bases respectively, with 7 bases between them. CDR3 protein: CAISEYTGSYEQYF. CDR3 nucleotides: TGTGCCATCAGTGAGTACACAGGCTCCTACGAGCAGTACTTC.

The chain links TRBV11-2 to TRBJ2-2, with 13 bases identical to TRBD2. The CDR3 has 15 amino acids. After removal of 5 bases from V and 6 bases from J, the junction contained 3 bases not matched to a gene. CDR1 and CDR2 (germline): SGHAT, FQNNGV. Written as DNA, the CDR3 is TGTGCCAGCAGCCCTACTAGCGGGAGGGCCGGGGAGCTGTTTTTT. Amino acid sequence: CASSPTSGRAGELFF.

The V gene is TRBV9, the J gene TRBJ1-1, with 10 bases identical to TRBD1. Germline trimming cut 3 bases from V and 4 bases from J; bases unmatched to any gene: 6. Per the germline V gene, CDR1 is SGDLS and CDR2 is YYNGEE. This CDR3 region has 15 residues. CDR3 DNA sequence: TGTGCCAGCAGCGCCGTAGACAGGGGGCTCACTGAAGCTTTCTTT. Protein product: CASSAVDRGLTEAFF.

Here the CDR3 DNA reads TGTGCCAGCAGTTCGGGGGTCCAAGAGACCCAGTACTTC. Translating it yields CASSSGVQETQYF. The chain uses TRBV12-3 or TRBV12-4 and TRBJ2-5; TRBD2 might be the D (6 bases). Trimming left V 4 bases short and J 1 base short, with 7 bases between. This CDR3 is built from 13 residues.

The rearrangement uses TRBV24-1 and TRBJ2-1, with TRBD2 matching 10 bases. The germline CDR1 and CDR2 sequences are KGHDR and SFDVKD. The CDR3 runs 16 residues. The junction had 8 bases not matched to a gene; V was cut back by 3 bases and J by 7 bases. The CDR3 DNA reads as TGTGCCACCAGTGATACACTAGCGGGACCATTAAATGAGCAGTTCTTC. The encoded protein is CATSDTLAGPLNEQFF.

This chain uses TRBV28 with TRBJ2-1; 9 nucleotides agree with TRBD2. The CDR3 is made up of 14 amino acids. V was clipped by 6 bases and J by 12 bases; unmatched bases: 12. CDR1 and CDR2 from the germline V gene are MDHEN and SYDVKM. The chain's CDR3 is CASSSQGTSSLQFF. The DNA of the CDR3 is TGTGCCAGCAGCTCACAAGGGACTAGCTCTTTGCAGTTCTTC.

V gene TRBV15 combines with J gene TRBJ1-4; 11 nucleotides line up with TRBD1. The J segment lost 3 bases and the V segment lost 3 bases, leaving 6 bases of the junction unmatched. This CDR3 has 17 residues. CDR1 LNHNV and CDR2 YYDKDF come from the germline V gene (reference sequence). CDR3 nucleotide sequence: TGTGCCACCAGCAGTCCCGGGACAGGGGGATCTAATGAAAAACTGTTTTTT. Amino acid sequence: CATSSPGTGGSNEKLFF.

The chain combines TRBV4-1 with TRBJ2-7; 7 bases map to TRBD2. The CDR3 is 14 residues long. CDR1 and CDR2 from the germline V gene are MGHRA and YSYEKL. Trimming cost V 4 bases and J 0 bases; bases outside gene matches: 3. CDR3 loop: CASSPRESSYEQYF. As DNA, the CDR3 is TGCGCCAGCAGCCCGCGGGAGTCCTCCTACGAGCAGTACTTC.

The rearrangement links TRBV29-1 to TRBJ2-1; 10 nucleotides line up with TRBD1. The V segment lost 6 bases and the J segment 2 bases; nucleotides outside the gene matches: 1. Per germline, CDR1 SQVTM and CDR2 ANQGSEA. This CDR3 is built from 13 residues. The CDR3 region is CSVDRGPYNEQFF. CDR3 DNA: TGCAGCGTCGACAGGGGGCCCTACAATGAGCAGTTCTTC.

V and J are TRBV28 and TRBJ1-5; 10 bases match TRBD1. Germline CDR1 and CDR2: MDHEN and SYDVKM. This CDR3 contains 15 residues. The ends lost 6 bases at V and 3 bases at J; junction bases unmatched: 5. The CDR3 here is CASRWTGGVNQPQHF. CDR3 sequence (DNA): TGTGCCAGCAGGTGGACAGGGGGAGTCAATCAGCCCCAGCATTTT.

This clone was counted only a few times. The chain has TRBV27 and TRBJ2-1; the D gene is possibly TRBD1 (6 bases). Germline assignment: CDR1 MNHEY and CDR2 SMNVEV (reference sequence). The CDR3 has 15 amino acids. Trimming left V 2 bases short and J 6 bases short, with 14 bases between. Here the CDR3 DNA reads TGTGCCAGCAGTTTAAGGGGGAGTACAACCAATGAGCAGTTCTTC. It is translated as CASSLRGSTTNEQFF.